A selection of T cell receptor beta chains follows, all from one sample in a study of blood T cell repertoires in COVID-19. Measured with immunoSEQ multiplex PCR; TCRdb has only the in-frame clones, and not every one. This sample has about 250,000 clones; under 85% occur once, and the top ten carry 0.7% to 1%. Specimen: peripheral blood. All receptors come from a human donor with COVID-19, enrolled during active disease. The donor label of this sample is uncertain. Each CDR3 is given with its conserved first and last residue. The D gene is left open where the match is weak. Size values are once, few and many counts, or a class for expanded clones, and some rows have none.

TRBD1,NA,TRBV7-6,TRBJ1-1,14,TGTGCCAGCAGCTTATCCCGGACAGGCACTGAAGCTTTCTTT,CASSLSRTGTEAFF
NA,NA,TRBV28,TRBJ2-7,14,TGTGCCAGCAGTTTGGGGAGACCCTCCTACGAGCAGTACTTC,CASSLGRPSYEQYF
NA,NA,TRBV21-1,TRBJ2-3,15,TGTGCCAGCAGCAAAGAGAAGAGGAACACAGATACGCAGTATTTT,CASSKEKRNTDTQYF
TRBD2,few,TRBV11-3,TRBJ2-2,15,TGTGCCAGCAGCCCCGGGACTACGTTCACCGGGGAGCTGTTTTTT,CASSPGTTFTGELFF
NA,NA,TRBV5-4,TRBJ1-3,13,TGTGCCAGCAGCGTTACAGGGCTGAACACCATATATTTT,CASSVTGLNTIYF
TRBD1,NA,TRBV19,TRBJ1-5,17,TGTGCCAGTAGTATAGAAAAGGGGACAGTAATAATGGAGCCCCAGCATTTT,CASSIEKGTVIMEPQHF
TRBD1,once,TRBV4-1,TRBJ1-3,15,TGCGCCAGCAGTCCAGACAGGGGGCGAGGAAACACCATATATTTT,CASSPDRGRGNTIYF
TRBD2,NA,TRBV27,TRBJ2-7,14,TGTGCCAGCAGTTTGACTAGCGGAGCGTACGAGCAGTACTTC,CASSLTSGAYEQYF
NA,NA,TRBV7-6,TRBJ1-3,16,TGTGCCAGCAGTGAGGGAGGGGCAGGGACTGGAAACACCATATATTTT,CASSEGGAGTGNTIYF
TRBD1,NA,TRBV29-1,TRBJ1-1,13,TGCAGCGCACGACCGACAGGGCGGGGTGAAGCTTTCTTT,CSARPTGRGEAFF
NA,NA,TRBV19,TRBJ1-4,15,TGTGCCAGTAGTATTGGGGGCAGGCCGGATGAAAAACTGTTTTTT,CASSIGGRPDEKLFF
NA,NA,TRBV2,TRBJ1-2,15,TGTGCCAGCAGCCGGATGGCAAACAGGGCGGATGGCTACACCTTC,CASSRMANRADGYTF
TRBD1,NA,TRBV28,TRBJ1-4,13,TGTGCCAGCAGGGGACAGGGTAATGAAAAACTGTTTTTT,CASRGQGNEKLFF
NA,NA,TRBV18,TRBJ2-2,13,TGTGCCAGCTCACTATTGAACACCGGGGAGCTGTTTTTT,CASSLLNTGELFF
TRBD1,NA,TRBV24-1,TRBJ2-7,16,TGTGCCACCAGTGACCCTGGACAGGGGAGCTCCTACGAGCAGTACTTC,CATSDPGQGSSYEQYF
NA,NA,TRBV19,TRBJ1-4,16,TGTGCCAGTAGACGGAATACGGGTACAACTAATGAAAAACTGTTTTTT,CASRRNTGTTNEKLFF
NA,once,TRBV7-9,TRBJ1-2,14,TGTGCCAGCAGCGAACAGGGAGGGTACCTAGGCTACACCTTC,CASSEQGGYLGYTF
TRBD1,NA,TRBV30,TRBJ1-3,13,TGTGCCTGGATAGGGACAGGTGGAAACACCATATATTTT,CAWIGTGGNTIYF
NA,NA,TRBV5-1,TRBJ2-1,16,TGCGCCAGCAGCTTGTCCTACCGGAGCTCCTACAATGAGCAGTTCTTC,CASSLSYRSSYNEQFF
NA,NA,TRBV28,TRBJ2-7,14,TGTGCCAGCAGTTTCCCCAGTTTGCAGGCCGAGCAGTACTTC,CASSFPSLQAEQYF
NA,NA,TRBV4-1,TRBJ2-2,15,TGCGCCAGCAGCCAACCTCGGGGAGATACCGGGGAGCTGTTTTTT,CASSQPRGDTGELFF
TRBD1,few,TRBV5-1,TRBJ1-1,13,TGCGCCAGCAGGGGACAGGGGGCTACTGAAGCTTTCTTT,CASRGQGATEAFF
NA,NA,TRBV7-2,TRBJ2-1,17,TGTGCCAGCAGCTTAGTGGGGATTGCGGGTGAGGACAATGAGCAGTTCTTC,CASSLVGIAGEDNEQFF
TRBD1,NA,TRBV19,TRBJ1-5,14,TGTGCCAGTAGTACACGGACAGGGGAGCAGCCCCAGCATTTT,CASSTRTGEQPQHF
TRBD1,NA,TRBV27,TRBJ2-1,13,TGTGCCAGCAGTTTGGCACAGGGGAATGAGCAGTTCTTC,CASSLAQGNEQFF
TRBD1,NA,TRBV5-1,TRBJ1-5,15,TGCGCCAGCAGCTTGGATACAGGGGAATCATCGCCCCAGCATTTT,CASSLDTGESSPQHF
NA,NA,TRBV18,TRBJ1-5,15,TGTGCCAGCTCACCGATGGGGGCTAGCAATCAGCCCCAGCATTTT,CASSPMGASNQPQHF
TRBD1,once,TRBV3-1/TRBV3-2,TRBJ1-2,16,TGTGCCAGCAGCCAAGGGACAGGGGACCTAAACTATGGCTACACCTTC,CASSQGTGDLNYGYTF
TRBD1,NA,TRBV27,TRBJ1-2,15,TGTGCCAGCAGTGGGGCTGCGGCAGGGGGATACGGCTACACCTTC,CASSGAAAGGYGYTF
NA,NA,TRBV6-5,TRBJ2-6,15,TGTGCCAGCAGCCACGACATCTCTGGGGCCAACGTCCTGACTTTC,CASSHDISGANVLTF
TRBD1,few,TRBV13,TRBJ2-2,14,TGTGCCAGCAGCGCACAGGGGGCCACCGGGGAGCTGTTTTTT,CASSAQGATGELFF
NA,NA,TRBV28,TRBJ1-1,11,TGTGCCAGCAGTTTTTATCAGGAAGCTTTCTTT,CASSFYQEAFF
NA,few,TRBV11-3,TRBJ1-6,14,TGTGCCAGCAGCTCACAGGGAACCGATTCACCCCTCCACTTT,CASSSQGTDSPLHF
TRBD1,NA,TRBV7-2,TRBJ1-4,14,TGTGCCAGCAGCCAAGGGACAGGGCAGGAAAAACTGTTTTTT,CASSQGTGQEKLFF
NA,NA,TRBV21-1,TRBJ1-2,16,TGTGCCAGCAGCACCGGCCCCACGGACAGGCACTCGGGCTACACCTTC,CASSTGPTDRHSGYTF
TRBD2,NA,TRBV7-3,TRBJ2-6,17,TGTGCCAGCAGCTGGGGACTAGCTTCCTCTGGGGCCAACGTCCTGACTTTC,CASSWGLASSGANVLTF
NA,NA,TRBV12-3/TRBV12-4,TRBJ1-1,13,TGTGCCAGCAGTTTGGGACTTGTTTCTGAAGCTTTCTTT,CASSLGLVSEAFF
TRBD1,NA,TRBV15,TRBJ1-4,15,TGTGCCACCAGCAGGGGGGACAGGGAGGGTGAAAAACTGTTTTTT,CATSRGDREGEKLFF
TRBD1,NA,TRBV27,TRBJ2-7,16,TGTGCCAGCAGTCAACAAGGGACAGCCCTCCGCTACGAGCAGTACTTC,CASSQQGTALRYEQYF
NA,NA,TRBV5-1,TRBJ1-1,16,TGCGCCAGCAGCCCGAACCCCAGGGGCGGGGGCACTGAAGCTTTCTTT,CASSPNPRGGGTEAFF
NA,NA,TRBV6-5,TRBJ2-3,14,TGTGCCAGCAGTTACCAAGGGGGCACAGATACGCAGTATTTT,CASSYQGGTDTQYF
NA,NA,TRBV27,TRBJ1-1,14,TGTGCCAGCAGCCCCATCTCACAGGTGACTGAAGCTTTCTTT,CASSPISQVTEAFF
TRBD1,NA,TRBV28,TRBJ1-2,16,TGTGCCAGCAGTTTCCAAATGGGACAGGGCACCTATGGCTACACCTTC,CASSFQMGQGTYGYTF
TRBD2,NA,TRBV7-8,TRBJ2-1,17,TGTGCCAGCACCACTCTGCTAGCGGGAGGGCCTTCGAATGAGCAGTTCTTC,CASTTLLAGGPSNEQFF
TRBD1,NA,TRBV28,TRBJ1-6,14,TGTGCCACCACCCGGGACAGGGGCAATTCACCCCTCCACTTT,CATTRDRGNSPLHF
NA,NA,TRBV5-1,TRBJ2-1,15,TGCGCCAGCAGCTTGGCAGCGCGCTCCTACAATGAGCAGTTCTTC,CASSLAARSYNEQFF
TRBD1,NA,TRBV11-3,TRBJ2-2,15,TGTGCCAGCAGCTATGGACAGGGGAAGGGCGGGGAGCTGTTTTTT,CASSYGQGKGGELFF
TRBD2,NA,TRBV18,TRBJ2-1,15,TGTGCCAGCTCACCACTGGGACTAGCGGGGAATGAGCAGTTCTTC,CASSPLGLAGNEQFF
NA,few,TRBV5-1,TRBJ2-3,16,TGCGCCAGCAGCCTGGAGGCGAGGGAGATGGCAGATACGCAGTATTTT,CASSLEAREMADTQYF
TRBD2,few,TRBV18,TRBJ2-1,17,TGTGCCAGCTCACTCCCTTCCGGGGGGAACCTCTACAATGAGCAGTTCTTC,CASSLPSGGNLYNEQFF
TRBD1,NA,TRBV7-6,TRBJ1-5,15,TGTGCCAGCAGCTTATCACAGGGGGACGGTCAGCCCCAGCATTTT,CASSLSQGDGQPQHF
NA,once,TRBV4-1,TRBJ2-3,17,TGCGCCAGCAGCCAAGGTCTTGGCGGGATTAGCACAGATACGCAGTATTTT,CASSQGLGGISTDTQYF
TRBD2,NA,TRBV18,TRBJ2-3,15,TGTGCCAGCTCACCCGGACTAGCGGCGCGAGATACGCAGTATTTT,CASSPGLAARDTQYF
NA,NA,TRBV4-1,TRBJ2-7,16,TGCGCCAGCAGCCAAGATTTCCAGGGGTCAAACTACGAGCAGTACTTC,CASSQDFQGSNYEQYF